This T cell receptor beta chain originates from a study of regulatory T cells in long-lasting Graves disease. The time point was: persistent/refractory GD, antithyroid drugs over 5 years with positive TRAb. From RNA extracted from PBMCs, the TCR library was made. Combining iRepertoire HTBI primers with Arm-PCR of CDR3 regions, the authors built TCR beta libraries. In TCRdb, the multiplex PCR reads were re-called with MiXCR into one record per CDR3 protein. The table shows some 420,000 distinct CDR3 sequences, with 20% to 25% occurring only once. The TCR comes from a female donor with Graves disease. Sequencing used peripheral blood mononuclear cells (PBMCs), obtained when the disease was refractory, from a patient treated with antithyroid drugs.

CDR3 in amino acids: CSASSLGRKYTEAFF. For the CDR3, the DNA is TGCAGTGCTAGTAGTTTAGGGCGTAAGTACACTGAAGCTTTCTTT. The V gene is TRBV20-1, the J gene TRBJ1-1; D not resolved. The ends were cut back, 3 bases at V and 3 bases at J, with 17 bases in the middle. The CDR3 covers 15 residues. The germline gives CDR1 DFQATT, CDR2 SNEGSKA (reference sequence).